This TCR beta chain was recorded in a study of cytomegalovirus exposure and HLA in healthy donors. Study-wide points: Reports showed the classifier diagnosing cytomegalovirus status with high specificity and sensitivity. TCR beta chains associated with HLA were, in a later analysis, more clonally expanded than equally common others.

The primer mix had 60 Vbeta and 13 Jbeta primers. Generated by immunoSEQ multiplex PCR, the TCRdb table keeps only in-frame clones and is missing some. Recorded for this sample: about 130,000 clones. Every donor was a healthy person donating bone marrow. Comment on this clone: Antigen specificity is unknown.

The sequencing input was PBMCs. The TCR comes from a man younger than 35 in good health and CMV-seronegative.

CDR3 nucleotide sequence: TGTGCCAGCAGCGCCCGGGACTTCCAAAGTTCATCAGTCGCAGATACGCAGTATTTT. It yields the protein CASSARDFQSSSVADTQYF. V usage is TRBV9 and J usage is TRBJ2-3, with D possibly TRBD2 on 6 matching bases. Trimming took off 3 bases at V and 4 bases at J, with 27 bases between the two ends. The CDR3 sequence is 19 residues long. The germline CDR1 and CDR2 sequences are SGDLS and YYNGEE.